This T cell receptor beta chain emerged from a study of blood T cell repertoires in COVID-19 (dated by TCRdb to 2020 to 2022). For the study in its entirety: Collaborator samples came from the United States, Italy and Spain and covered acute and convalescent phases of COVID-19. The prospective study material was composed of cDNA or gDNA derived from T cells, B-cell-depleted T cells, or PBMCs. Deeply sampled blood TCRbeta repertoires from subjects exposed to, actively infected with, or recovered from COVID-19 were included in the dataset. The repertoires were released in a freely available public database meant as a resource for research on the immune response to SARS-CoV-2. Samples were obtained from the ongoing ImmuneRACE study (first 160 participants) and from about 1,300 subjects provided by 6 global collaborators. A de-identified subject ID, COVID-19 status, age in years and sex were almost always included in the sample metadata. Where available, HLA class I and class II types were taken from metadata supplied by the sample provider and were not determined by assay-based typing.

About this clone itself: What this receptor recognizes is not known. Base qualities are not provided; no much larger clone lies one nucleotide away.

TCRbeta CDR3 regions were amplified from genomic DNA by means of the immunoSEQ Assay, a bias-controlled multiplex PCR. The paper's processing steps were these. Nucleated cell counts per sample were estimated from amplification of reference gene primers within the assay. Sequence reads were collapsed and filtered to measure the absolute abundance of every unique TCRbeta CDR3 rearrangement. For each sample, productive Simpson clonality was calculated as the square root of Simpson's diversity index over productive rearrangements. What TCRdb holds here is the immuneACCESS table cut down to in-frame rearrangements. Part of the clones is not present; checked against another copy, under half of the missing clones reflect an unresolved V gene, and the others are unexplained. D and trimming come from the DNA, and the V and J calls and clone size come from that table. This sample has a few hundred thousand clones in its table, and around 87% of those were observed once. The biggest ten clones account for under 1.5% of the sample.

Trimming costs V 1 base and J 6 bases, and their ends lie 6 bases apart. The CDR3 goes from the cysteine to the phenylalanine over 13 residues. Solely the CDR3 DNA is kept, with 39 bases framed from the first base. CDR1 is given as LGHDT and CDR2 as YNNKEL, both from the germline V gene (reference sequence). What the research found in general, with its limitations: The quantity of clinical and demographic metadata differed by source and by participant and was supplied without curation.

Participants in the prospective study were aged about 18 to 95 years, lived in 20 to 30 United States geographic areas, and enrolled through a virtual design. In the prospective study, cohorts were assigned on the basis of participant-reported clinical history obtained from a screening survey and a study questionnaire. Recovered participants in ImmuneRACE Cohort 3 were defined by two consecutive negative NP/OP PCR tests, clearance by a healthcare professional, or resolution of symptoms. In the prospective study, mobile phlebotomists collected whole blood, serum and a nasopharyngeal or oropharyngeal swab from each participant. Prospective study participants could optionally give additional blood draws and questionnaires over an approximately 2-month period. Blood samples from the prospective study were shipped frozen or at room temperature prior to DNA extraction.

What was sequenced was PBMCs or T cells enriched from blood (not recorded which). The rearrangement joined TRBV3-1 (or the pseudogene TRBV3-2) to TRBJ1-4; no D gene is confidently identified. The receptor was derived from a man aged 25 to 40 who had recovered from COVID-19. The DNA sequence is TGTGCCAGCAGCCAAGGGCTAGATGAAAAACTGTTTTTT. It encodes CASSQGLDEKLFF.